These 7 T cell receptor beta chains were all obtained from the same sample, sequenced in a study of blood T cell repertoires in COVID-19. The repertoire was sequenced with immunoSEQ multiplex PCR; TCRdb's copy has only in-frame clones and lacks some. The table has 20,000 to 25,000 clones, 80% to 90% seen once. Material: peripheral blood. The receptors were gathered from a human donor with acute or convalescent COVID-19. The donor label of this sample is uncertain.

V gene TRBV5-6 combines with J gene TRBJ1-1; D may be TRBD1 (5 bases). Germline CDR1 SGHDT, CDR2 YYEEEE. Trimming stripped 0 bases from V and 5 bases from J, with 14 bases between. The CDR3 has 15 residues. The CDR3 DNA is TGTGCCAGCAGCTTGGCCCCCCAGGGAGGGACTGAAGCTTTCTTT. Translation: CASSLAPQGGTEAFF.

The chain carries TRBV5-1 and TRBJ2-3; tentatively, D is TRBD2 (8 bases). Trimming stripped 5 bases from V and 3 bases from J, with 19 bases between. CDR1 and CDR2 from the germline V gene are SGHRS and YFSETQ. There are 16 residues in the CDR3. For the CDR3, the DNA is TGCGCCAGCAGTCGGGAGGGGGCGCTTGGTACAGATACGCAGTATTTT. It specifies CASSREGALGTDTQYF.

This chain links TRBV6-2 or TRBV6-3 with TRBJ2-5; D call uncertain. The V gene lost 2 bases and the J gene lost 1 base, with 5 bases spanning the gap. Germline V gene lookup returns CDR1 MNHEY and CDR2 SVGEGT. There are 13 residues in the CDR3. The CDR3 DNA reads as TGTGCCAGCAGTTACGGGCCCCAAGAGACCCAGTACTTC. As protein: CASSYGPQETQYF.

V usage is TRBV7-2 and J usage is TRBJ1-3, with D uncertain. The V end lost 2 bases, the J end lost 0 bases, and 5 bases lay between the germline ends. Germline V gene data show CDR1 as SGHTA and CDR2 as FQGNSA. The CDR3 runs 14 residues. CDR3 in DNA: TGTGCCAGCAGCTTATCGAGCTCTGGAAACACCATATATTTT. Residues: CASSLSSSGNTIYF.

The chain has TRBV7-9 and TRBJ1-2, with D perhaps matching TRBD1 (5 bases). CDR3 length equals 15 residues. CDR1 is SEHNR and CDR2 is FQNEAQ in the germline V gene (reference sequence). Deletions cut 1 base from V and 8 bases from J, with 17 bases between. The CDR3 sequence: CASSLDGRALDGYTF. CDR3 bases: TGTGCCAGCAGCTTAGATGGCAGGGCCCTGGACGGCTACACCTTC.

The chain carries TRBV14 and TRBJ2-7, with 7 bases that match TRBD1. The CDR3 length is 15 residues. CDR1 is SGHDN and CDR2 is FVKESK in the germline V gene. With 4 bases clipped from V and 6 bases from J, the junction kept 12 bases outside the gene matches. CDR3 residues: CASSPHYTDRREQYF. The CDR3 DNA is TGTGCCAGCAGCCCCCACTATACGGACAGGCGCGAGCAGTACTTC.

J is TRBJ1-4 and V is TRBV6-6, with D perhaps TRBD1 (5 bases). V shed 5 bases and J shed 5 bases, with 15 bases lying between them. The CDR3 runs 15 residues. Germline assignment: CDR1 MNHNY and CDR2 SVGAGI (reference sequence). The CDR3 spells CASSPGTVRNEKLFF. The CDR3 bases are TGTGCCAGCAGTCCCGGGACTGTCAGGAATGAAAAACTGTTTTTT.